These T cell receptor beta chains were read from a single sample in a study of graft-versus-host responses after intestinal transplantation. Their recognized antigens are unknown. Profiling relied on immunoSEQ multiplex PCR, and the TCRdb table lists in-frame clones only, not all of them. Altogether fewer than 85,000 clones are present, roughly 90% being singletons, with the ten largest covering nearly 2.5%. The sequencing here drew on unstimulated CD8+ T cells sorted from spleen or lymph node cells, taken before intestinal transplant. These TCRs come from a human donor who received an intestinal transplant. Each CDR3 is given with its conserved first and last residue. A D gene is named only where the DNA matches it firmly. Where a row states a size, it is once, few, many or the class of an expanded clone; other rows omit it.

CDR3	D	V	J	size
CASSSRDRGTYEQYF	TRBD1	TRBV28	TRBJ2-7	-
CASSEWGGAEAFF	-	TRBV6-1	TRBJ1-1	-
CAWRTGSKETQYF	-	TRBV30	TRBJ2-5	-
CASSSTGWDEQFF	-	TRBV11-2	TRBJ2-1	-
CASSEQDIYEQYF	-	TRBV6-1	TRBJ2-7	few
CASSVPPEGSGANVLTF	-	TRBV9	TRBJ2-6	-
CASSFRDQETQYF	-	TRBV5-1	TRBJ2-5	-
CASSPGGGQQETQYF	TRBD1	TRBV9	TRBJ2-5	-
CASSILTGRLWGHQPQHF	TRBD1	TRBV19	TRBJ1-5	-
CASSQVRQGTGEKLFF	-	TRBV4-2	TRBJ1-4	-
CASSPRDRERETQYF	TRBD1	TRBV7-9	TRBJ2-5	-